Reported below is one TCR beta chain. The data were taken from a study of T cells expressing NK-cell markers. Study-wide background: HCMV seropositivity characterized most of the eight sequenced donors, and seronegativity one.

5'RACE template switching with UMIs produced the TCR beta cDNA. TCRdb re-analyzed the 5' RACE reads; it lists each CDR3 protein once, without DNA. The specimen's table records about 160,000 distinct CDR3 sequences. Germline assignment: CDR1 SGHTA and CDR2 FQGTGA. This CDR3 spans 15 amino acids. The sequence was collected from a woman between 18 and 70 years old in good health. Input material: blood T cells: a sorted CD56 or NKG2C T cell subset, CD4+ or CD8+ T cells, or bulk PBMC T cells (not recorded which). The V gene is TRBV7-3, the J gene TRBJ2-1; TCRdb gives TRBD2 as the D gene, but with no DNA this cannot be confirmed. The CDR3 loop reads CASSLAASGSNEQFF.